This is a list of T cell receptor beta chains from one sample in a study of blood T cell repertoires in COVID-19. The repertoire was sequenced with immunoSEQ multiplex PCR; TCRdb's copy has only in-frame clones and lacks some. The repertoire holds about 220,000 clones, with around 88% as singletons. The sequencing input was PBMCs or T cells enriched from blood (not recorded which). The source of these receptors is a woman aged 45-65 years with acute COVID-19. Both conserved end residues are part of each CDR3. A D gene is named only where the DNA matches it firmly. Size is stated for part of the rows, as once, few or many counts, or as a class when the clone is expanded.

CDR3nt,CDR3aa,v_gene,j_gene,abundance,d_gene,len
TGCGCCAGCAGCTTTCCCCCCACTCTTACCCAGTACTTC,CASSFPPTLTQYF,TRBV5-1,TRBJ2-5,-,-,13
TGTGCCAGCCAGGAGGGCCGGTCCTACGAGCAGTACTTC,CASQEGRSYEQYF,TRBV6-5,TRBJ2-7,once,-,13
TGTGCCAGCACCCAACCAAGCGCCCGGACCATATATTTT,CASTQPSARTIYF,TRBV12-3/TRBV12-4,TRBJ1-3,-,-,13
TGTGCCACCAGCAGAGATCTGGCCAGGCGTGAAGCTTTCTTT,CATSRDLARREAFF,TRBV15,TRBJ1-1,-,-,14
TGTGCCAGCAGCTACCCATGGGCTAGCGGGTACGAGCAGTACTTC,CASSYPWASGYEQYF,TRBV7-9,TRBJ2-7,-,TRBD2,15
TGTGCCACCAGCAAATTCATGGTGAGGACTATGAACTATGGCTACACCTTC,CATSKFMVRTMNYGYTF,TRBV15,TRBJ1-2,few,-,17
TGTGCCAGCAGCCCGCCTTACGGGAGCCCAAGTAGTGGAAACATTCAGTACTTC,CASSPPYGSPSSGNIQYF,TRBV7-9,TRBJ2-4,-,-,18
TGTGCCAGCCGCGGCGGCGAGCAGTACTTC,CASRGGEQYF,TRBV6-5,TRBJ2-7,-,-,10
TGCGCCAGCAGCTCCGGGGGGGGTCGAGAGACCCAGTACTTC,CASSSGGGRETQYF,TRBV5-1,TRBJ2-5,-,TRBD2,14
TGTGCCAGCAGCGTCCGACAGGGGGACAACACCGGGGAGCTGTTTTTT,CASSVRQGDNTGELFF,TRBV7-8,TRBJ2-2,once,TRBD1,16
TGTGCCAGCAGAACCGGGACAGGGTGGGACGGGGCCAACGTCCTGACTTTC,CASRTGTGWDGANVLTF,TRBV27,TRBJ2-6,-,TRBD1,17
TGTGCCAGCTCACCGGGGACTAGTTTTAGTGAGCAGTTCTTC,CASSPGTSFSEQFF,TRBV18,TRBJ2-1,-,TRBD2,14
TGCGCCAGCAGCTTACAGGGGGAATATTCACCCCTCCACTTT,CASSLQGEYSPLHF,TRBV5-1,TRBJ1-6,-,TRBD1,14
TGTGCCAGCAGCCAAGGGGTTGGGGGGGCAGCCCCCACTGAAGCTTTCTTT,CASSQGVGGAAPTEAFF,TRBV4-2,TRBJ1-1,medium-sized,-,17
TGTGCCACCAGTCTAAGCTCCTACAATGAGCAGTTCTTC,CATSLSSYNEQFF,TRBV24-1,TRBJ2-1,-,-,13
TGTGCCAGCAGCCGCGAACAGGGCAGGGACCACGAGCAGTACTTC,CASSREQGRDHEQYF,TRBV7-6,TRBJ2-7,-,-,15
TGTGCCAGCAGCTTAGCGGGAGGGCGTACAGATACGCAGTATTTT,CASSLAGGRTDTQYF,TRBV7-3,TRBJ2-3,-,TRBD2,15
TGTGCCAGCACCGAGGGAGAGACCCAGTACTTC,CASTEGETQYF,TRBV2,TRBJ2-5,-,-,11
TGTGCCAGCAGTTACTCGAGGGCAGGGGATGCTTTCTTT,CASSYSRAGDAFF,TRBV6-6,TRBJ1-1,-,-,13
TGTGCCAGCAGCTTATCACAGGGGGCGCGAGAGACCCAGTACTTC,CASSLSQGARETQYF,TRBV7-9,TRBJ2-5,-,TRBD1,15
TGTGCCAGCAGCTTCGGTGTGTACGAAGGCATTTTTGAGGTTCGGCCCCAGCATTTT,CASSFGVYEGIFEVRPQHF,TRBV7-9,TRBJ1-5,-,-,19
TGTGCCAGCAGCTTACAAGCGGGAGCCCCCAATGAGCAGTTCTTC,CASSLQAGAPNEQFF,TRBV7-3,TRBJ2-1,few,TRBD2,15
TGTGCCAGCAGCTCGCATCCCCGTGGTGGGCCTGAGCAGTTCTTC,CASSSHPRGGPEQFF,TRBV9,TRBJ2-1,-,-,15
TGTGCCAGCAGCTTAGAGGGGACAGACGCCTACGAGCAGTACTTC,CASSLEGTDAYEQYF,TRBV11-2,TRBJ2-7,-,TRBD1,15
TGTGCCAGCACCCTAGGGGACAGACTCTATGGCTACACCTTC,CASTLGDRLYGYTF,TRBV28,TRBJ1-2,-,TRBD1,14
TGTGCCAGCAGCCTCCGGAAAGACAGGGGTCAGCCCCAGCATTTT,CASSLRKDRGQPQHF,TRBV28,TRBJ1-5,-,TRBD1,15
TGTGCCAGCGGTTCCGCGCGCACAGATACGCAGTATTTT,CASGSARTDTQYF,TRBV2,TRBJ2-3,-,-,13
TGCGCCAGCAGTACAAACCCGACTAGCGGGAGTGATACGCAGTATTTT,CASSTNPTSGSDTQYF,TRBV10-2,TRBJ2-3,-,TRBD2,16